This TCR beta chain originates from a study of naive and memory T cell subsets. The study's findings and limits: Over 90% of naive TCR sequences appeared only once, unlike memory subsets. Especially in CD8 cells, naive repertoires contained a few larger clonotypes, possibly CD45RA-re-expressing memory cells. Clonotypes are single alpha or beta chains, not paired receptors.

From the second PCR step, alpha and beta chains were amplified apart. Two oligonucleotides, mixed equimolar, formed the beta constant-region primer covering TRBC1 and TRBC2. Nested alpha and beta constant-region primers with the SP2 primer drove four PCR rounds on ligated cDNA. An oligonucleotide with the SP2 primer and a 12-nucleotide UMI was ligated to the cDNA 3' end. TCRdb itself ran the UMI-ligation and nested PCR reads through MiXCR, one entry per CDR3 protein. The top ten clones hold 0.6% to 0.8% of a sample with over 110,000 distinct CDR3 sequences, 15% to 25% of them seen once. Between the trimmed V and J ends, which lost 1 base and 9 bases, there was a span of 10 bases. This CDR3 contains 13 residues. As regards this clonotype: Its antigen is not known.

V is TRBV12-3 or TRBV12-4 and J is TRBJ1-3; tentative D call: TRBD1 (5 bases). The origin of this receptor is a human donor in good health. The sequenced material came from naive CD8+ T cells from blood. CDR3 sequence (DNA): TGTGCCAGCAGTTTAGGGGGACCCGGCACCATATATTTT. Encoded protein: CASSLGGPGTIYF.